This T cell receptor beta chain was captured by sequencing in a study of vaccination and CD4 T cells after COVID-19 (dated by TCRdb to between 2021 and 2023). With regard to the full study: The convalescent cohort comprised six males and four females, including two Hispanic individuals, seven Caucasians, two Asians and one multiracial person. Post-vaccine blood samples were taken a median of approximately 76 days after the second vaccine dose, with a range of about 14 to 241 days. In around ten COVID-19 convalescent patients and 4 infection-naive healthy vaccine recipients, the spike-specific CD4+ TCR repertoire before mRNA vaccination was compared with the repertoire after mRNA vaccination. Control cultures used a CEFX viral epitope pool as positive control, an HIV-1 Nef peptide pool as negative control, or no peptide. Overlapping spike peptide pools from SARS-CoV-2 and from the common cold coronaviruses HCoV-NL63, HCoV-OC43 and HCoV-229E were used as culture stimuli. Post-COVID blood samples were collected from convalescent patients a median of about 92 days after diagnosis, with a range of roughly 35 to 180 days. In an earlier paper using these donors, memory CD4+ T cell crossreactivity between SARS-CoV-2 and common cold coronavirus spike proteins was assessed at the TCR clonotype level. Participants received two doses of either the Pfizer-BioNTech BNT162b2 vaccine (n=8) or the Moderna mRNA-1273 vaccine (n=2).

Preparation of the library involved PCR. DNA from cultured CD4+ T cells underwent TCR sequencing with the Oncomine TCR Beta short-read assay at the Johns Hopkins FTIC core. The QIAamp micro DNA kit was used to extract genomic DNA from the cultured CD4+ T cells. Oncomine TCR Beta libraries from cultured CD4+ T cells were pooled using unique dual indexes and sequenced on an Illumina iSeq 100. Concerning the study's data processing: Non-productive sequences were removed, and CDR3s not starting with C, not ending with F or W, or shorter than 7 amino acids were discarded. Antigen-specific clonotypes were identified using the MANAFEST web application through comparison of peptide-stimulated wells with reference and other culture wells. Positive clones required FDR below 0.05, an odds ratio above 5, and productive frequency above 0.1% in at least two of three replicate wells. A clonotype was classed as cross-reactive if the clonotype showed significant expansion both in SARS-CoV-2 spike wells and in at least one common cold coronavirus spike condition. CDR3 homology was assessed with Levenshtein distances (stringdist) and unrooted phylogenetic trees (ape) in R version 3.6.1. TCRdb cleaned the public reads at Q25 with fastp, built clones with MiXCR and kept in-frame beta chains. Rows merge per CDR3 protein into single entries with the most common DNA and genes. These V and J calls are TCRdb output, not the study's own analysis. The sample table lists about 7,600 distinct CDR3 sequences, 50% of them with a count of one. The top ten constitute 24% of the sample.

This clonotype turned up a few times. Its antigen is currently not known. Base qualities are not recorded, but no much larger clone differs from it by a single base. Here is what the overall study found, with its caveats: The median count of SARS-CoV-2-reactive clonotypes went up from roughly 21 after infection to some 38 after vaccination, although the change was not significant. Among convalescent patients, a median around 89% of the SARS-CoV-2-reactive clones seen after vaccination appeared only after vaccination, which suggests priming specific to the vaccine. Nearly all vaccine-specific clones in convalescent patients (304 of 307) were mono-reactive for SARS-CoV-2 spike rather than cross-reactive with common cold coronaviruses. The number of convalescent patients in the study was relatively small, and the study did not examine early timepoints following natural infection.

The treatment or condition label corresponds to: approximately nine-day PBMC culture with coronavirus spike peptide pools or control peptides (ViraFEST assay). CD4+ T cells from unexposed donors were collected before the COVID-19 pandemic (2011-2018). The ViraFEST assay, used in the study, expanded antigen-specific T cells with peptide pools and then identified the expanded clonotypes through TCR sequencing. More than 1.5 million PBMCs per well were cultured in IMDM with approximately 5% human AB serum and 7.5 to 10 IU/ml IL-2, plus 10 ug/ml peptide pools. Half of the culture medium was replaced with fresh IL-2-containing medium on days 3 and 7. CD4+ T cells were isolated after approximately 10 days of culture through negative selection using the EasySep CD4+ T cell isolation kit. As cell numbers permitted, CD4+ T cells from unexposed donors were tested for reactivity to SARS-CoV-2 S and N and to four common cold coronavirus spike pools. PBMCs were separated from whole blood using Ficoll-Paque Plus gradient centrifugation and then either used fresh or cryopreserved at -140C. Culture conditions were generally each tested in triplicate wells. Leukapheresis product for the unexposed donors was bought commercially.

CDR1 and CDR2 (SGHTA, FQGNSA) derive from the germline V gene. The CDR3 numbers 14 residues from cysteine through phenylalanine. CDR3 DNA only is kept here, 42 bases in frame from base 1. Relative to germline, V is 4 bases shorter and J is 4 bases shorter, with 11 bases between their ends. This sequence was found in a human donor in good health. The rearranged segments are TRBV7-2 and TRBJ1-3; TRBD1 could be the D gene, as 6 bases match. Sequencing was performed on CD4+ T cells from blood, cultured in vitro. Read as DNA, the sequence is TGTGCCAGCAGCTCCACAGGGTTCGGAAACACCATATATTTT. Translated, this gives CASSSTGFGNTIYF.